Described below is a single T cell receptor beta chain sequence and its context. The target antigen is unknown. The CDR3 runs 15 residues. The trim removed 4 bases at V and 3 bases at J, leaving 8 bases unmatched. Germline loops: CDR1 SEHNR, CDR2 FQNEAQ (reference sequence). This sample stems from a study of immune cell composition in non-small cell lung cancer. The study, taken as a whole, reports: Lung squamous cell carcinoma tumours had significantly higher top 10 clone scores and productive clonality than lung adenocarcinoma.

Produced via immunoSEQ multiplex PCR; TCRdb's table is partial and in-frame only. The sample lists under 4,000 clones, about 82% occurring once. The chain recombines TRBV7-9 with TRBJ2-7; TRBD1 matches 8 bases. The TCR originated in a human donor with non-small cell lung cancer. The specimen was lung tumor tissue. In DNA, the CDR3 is TGTGCCAGCAGCTCGGACAGGGATTTCCTCTACGAGCAGTACTTC. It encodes CASSSDRDFLYEQYF.